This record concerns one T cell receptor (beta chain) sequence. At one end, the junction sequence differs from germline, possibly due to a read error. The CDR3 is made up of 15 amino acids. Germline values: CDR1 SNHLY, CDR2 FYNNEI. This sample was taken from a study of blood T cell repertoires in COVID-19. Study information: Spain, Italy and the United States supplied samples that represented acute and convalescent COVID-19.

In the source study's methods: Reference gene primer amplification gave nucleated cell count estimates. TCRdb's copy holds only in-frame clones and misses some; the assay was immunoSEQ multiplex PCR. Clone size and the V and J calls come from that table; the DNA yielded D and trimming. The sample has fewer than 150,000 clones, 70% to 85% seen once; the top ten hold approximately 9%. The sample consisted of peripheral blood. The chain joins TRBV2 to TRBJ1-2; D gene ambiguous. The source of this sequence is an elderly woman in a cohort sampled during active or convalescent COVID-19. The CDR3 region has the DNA TGTGCCAGCAGGGAAGGACGACGGGGTAACTATGGCTACACCTTC. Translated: CASREGRRGNYGYTF.